A single sample gave rise to the 22 T cell receptor beta chains below, sequenced in a study of blood T cell repertoires in COVID-19. The table came from immunoSEQ multiplex PCR; TCRdb's copy has only in-frame clones and leaves some out. The sample contains about 95,000 clones, over 70% of which appear only once. The sample comprised peripheral blood. The receptor set was obtained from an elderly man with active or convalescent COVID-19.

CDR3 bases: TGTGCCAGTAGTCTCCGGACTAACCGAGATACGCAGTATTTT. Residues: CASSLRTNRDTQYF. The V call is TRBV19, the J call TRBJ2-3; weak D call: TRBD2 (6 bases). The CDR3 sequence is 14 residues long. Trimming shortened V by 5 bases and J by 5 bases, and 14 bases separated the two germline ends. Germline V gene data show CDR1 as LNHDA and CDR2 as SQIVND (reference sequence).

The chain has TRBV19 and TRBJ2-5; 12 nucleotides agree with TRBD1. V lost 1 base to trimming and J lost 0 bases; unmatched junction nucleotides: 15. The CDR3 has 21 amino acids. Germline V CDR1 and CDR2: LNHDA, SQIVND (reference sequence). This CDR3 reads CASSIGRGTGGVSAYQETQYF. The CDR3 coding sequence is TGTGCCAGTAGTATAGGGAGGGGGACAGGGGGCGTTTCTGCGTACCAAGAGACCCAGTACTTC.

This clone was seen a single time. The rearrangement uses TRBV11-2 and TRBJ2-7; a possible D gene is TRBD1 (6 bases). The length of the CDR3 is 15 residues. CDR1 and CDR2 (germline): SGHAT, FQNNGV. V dropped 5 bases and J dropped 4 bases, with 18 bases sitting between them. CDR3 in DNA: TGTGCCAGCAGCCCAAGTGTAGGGGGTGGGTACGAGCAGTACTTC. Protein: CASSPSVGGGYEQYF.

This chain links TRBV6-1 with TRBJ2-3; 9 nucleotides match TRBD2. Losses at the gene ends were 4 bases for V and 5 bases for J; bases not matched to a gene: 10. Per germline, CDR1 MNHNS and CDR2 SASEGT. The CDR3 length is 16 residues. CDR3: CASSATRRRGGDTQYF. As DNA, the CDR3 is TGTGCCAGCAGTGCGACCAGGAGGCGGGGGGGAGATACGCAGTATTTT.

The chain has TRBV6-4 and TRBJ1-2; 7 nucleotides agree with TRBD1. Germline CDR1 MRHNA, CDR2 SNTAGT. The CDR3 spans 13 residues. J gave up 7 bases and V 4 bases, and 6 bases lay outside the gene matches. CDR3 bases: TGTGCCAGCAGTGGCGACAGGGCGGCTGGCTACACCTTC. This encodes CASSGDRAAGYTF.

The V and J genes are TRBV5-4 and TRBJ1-4; D perhaps matches TRBD1 (5 bases). CDR1 and CDR2 from the germline V gene are SGHNT and YYREEE (reference sequence). The V and J ends lost 4 bases and 3 bases respectively, with 16 bases between them. The CDR3 has 16 amino acids. CDR3 amino acids: CASSGSGGSANEKLFF. The CDR3 region has the DNA TGTGCCAGCAGCGGATCTGGGGGGTCTGCTAATGAAAAACTGTTTTTT. The complete variable domain, with remaining parts taken from reference TRBV5-4 and TRBJ1-4, reads ETGVTQSPTHLIKTRGQQVTLRCSSQSGHNTVSWYQQALGQGPQFIFQYYREEENGRGNFPPRFSGLQFPNYSSELNVNALELDDSALYLCASSGSGGSANEKLFFGSGTQLSVL.

The V gene is TRBV5-6, the J gene TRBJ2-7, with D maybe TRBD2 (5 bases). In germline, CDR1 is SGHDT, CDR2 YYEEEE. V gave up 0 bases and J gave up 3 bases, with 13 bases separating them. This CDR3 is built from 15 residues. DNA of the CDR3: TGTGCCAGCAGCTTGGTGTATAGGGCGGGCTACGAGCAGTACTTC. This codes for CASSLVYRAGYEQYF.

The gene calls are TRBV27 and TRBJ2-5; weak D call: TRBD2 (7 bases). The germline CDR1 and CDR2 sequences are MNHEY and SMNVEV (reference sequence). V was clipped by 2 bases and J by 2 bases, with 21 bases between them. The CDR3 consists of 18 residues. CDR3 protein: CASSLKGWEGDRQETQYF. In DNA form, the CDR3 reads TGTGCCAGCAGTTTAAAGGGTTGGGAGGGCGACAGGCAAGAGACCCAGTACTTC.

V and J are TRBV18 and TRBJ1-1; TRBD1 matches 7 bases. Germline loops: CDR1 KGHSH, CDR2 LQKENI. V shed 2 bases, J shed 0 bases, and the junction held 6 bases outside the gene matches. The CDR3 runs to 16 residues. The CDR3 nucleotides are TGTGCCAGCTCACCAGGGACAGCAGTTATGAACACTGAAGCTTTCTTT. Residues: CASSPGTAVMNTEAFF.

The CDR3 nucleotides are TGTGCCAGCAGCCTCGGGACAGGGTCAGCCAACTATGGCTACACCTTC. It codes for CASSLGTGSANYGYTF. The chain links TRBV5-6 to TRBJ1-2, with 9 bases matching TRBD1. There are 16 residues in the CDR3. Looked up from germline, CDR1 is SGHDT and CDR2 is YYEEEE. J was trimmed by 2 bases and V by 4 bases; bases with no gene match: 9. Full variable domain (outside the CDR3, taken from reference TRBV5-6 and TRBJ1-2): DAGVTQSPTHLIKTRGQQVTLRCSPKSGHDTVSWYQQALGQGPQFIFQYYEEEERQRGNFPDRFSGHQFPNYSSELNVNALLLGDSALYLCASSLGTGSANYGYTFGSGTRLTVV.

The chain carries TRBV2 and TRBJ2-2; 7 bases line up with TRBD2. V was pared by 4 bases and J by 1 base, with 3 bases of the junction left unmatched. Germline V gives CDR1 SNHLY, CDR2 FYNNEI. This CDR3 contains 15 residues. The DNA of the CDR3 is TGTGCCAGCAGTGGCGTAGCGGGGAACACCGGGGAGCTGTTTTTT. Protein product: CASSGVAGNTGELFF.

The J gene is TRBJ1-4, the V gene TRBV6-2 or TRBV6-3; D is unclear. Deletions cut 6 bases from V and 8 bases from J, with 10 bases between. The CDR3 runs to 12 residues. Germline V gives CDR1 MNHEY, CDR2 SVGEGT. The CDR3 region has the DNA TGTGCCAGCAGCCCTGCCGGGGAAAAACTGTTTTTT. Protein product: CASSPAGEKLFF.

The chain is built from TRBV7-9 and TRBJ1-3; the match to TRBD1 covers 9 bases. CDR1 and CDR2 (germline): SEHNR, FQNEAQ (reference sequence). The V and J ends lost 6 bases and 2 bases, in that order; junction bases with no gene match: 2. This CDR3 region has 14 residues. CDR3 protein: CASSRQGAGNTIYF. The CDR3 bases are TGTGCCAGCAGTCGACAGGGGGCTGGAAACACCATATATTTT.

The chain is built from TRBV28 and TRBJ2-3; 12 bases align to TRBD1. This CDR3 is 17 amino acids long. Trimming at V came to 2 bases and at J to 6 bases, leaving 9 bases not matched to a gene. The germline gives CDR1 MDHEN, CDR2 SYDVKM. The CDR3 protein is CASSLAPGQGAKDTQYF. The CDR3 nucleotides read TGTGCCAGCAGTTTAGCTCCGGGACAGGGGGCAAAGGATACGCAGTATTTT.

The V and J genes are TRBV5-4 and TRBJ1-1; perhaps TRBD1 as D (6 bases). The CDR3 loop spans 13 amino acids. With 4 bases removed from V and 5 bases from J, the gap between germline ends came to 12 bases. The germline V gene has CDR1 SGHNT and CDR2 YYREEE (reference sequence). The CDR3 bases are TGTGCCAGCAGCCCCGTAGGGGGAACTGAAGCTTTCTTT. Amino acids: CASSPVGGTEAFF.

CDR3 DNA: TGTGCCTGCGGCAGGGACTATGGCTACACCTTC. It is translated as CACGRDYGYTF. The gene calls are TRBV30 and TRBJ1-2, with D maybe TRBD1 (5 bases). CDR1 and CDR2 (germline): GTSNPN, SVGIG (reference sequence). The V end lost 6 bases, the J end lost 3 bases, and 8 bases lay between the germline ends. CDR3 length equals 11 residues.

The V call is TRBV12-3 or TRBV12-4, the J call TRBJ2-3; unclear D gene. There are 13 residues in the CDR3. Between the trimmed V and J ends, which lost 7 bases and 3 bases, there was a span of 11 bases. The CDR3 sequence is CASKMAATDTQYF. DNA of the CDR3: TGTGCCAGCAAGATGGCGGCTACAGATACGCAGTATTTT.

The V gene is TRBV28, the J gene TRBJ2-1; D is ambiguous. The CDR3 consists of 14 residues. With 6 bases removed from V and 2 bases from J, the gap between germline ends came to 11 bases. Germline loops: CDR1 MDHEN, CDR2 SYDVKM. The CDR3 coding sequence is TGTGCCAGCAGCCCGATGGGCCCCTACAATGAGCAGTTCTTC. This codes for CASSPMGPYNEQFF.

V and J are TRBV6-5 and TRBJ2-7, with 7 bases aligning to TRBD2. CDR3 size: 14 residues. V dropped 6 bases and J dropped 6; count of bases not matched to a gene: 11. Looked up from germline, CDR1 is MNHEY and CDR2 is SVGAGI. CDR3 sequence reads: CASSRSRLAAEQYF. For the CDR3, the DNA is TGTGCCAGCAGCCGCAGCCGGCTAGCGGCCGAGCAGTACTTC.

The chain links TRBV19 to TRBJ1-2; D may be TRBD1 (6 bases). CDR3 length: 14 residues. V was pared by 6 bases and J by 2 bases, with 13 bases between. Germline-derived CDR1 and CDR2 are LNHDA and SQIVND (reference sequence). CDR3 region: CASSPGGANYGYTF. The CDR3 coding sequence is TGTGCCAGTAGCCCCGGGGGGGCCAACTATGGCTACACCTTC.

The J gene is TRBJ1-1, the V gene TRBV7-9, with TRBD1 identical over 7 bases. Germline V gene sequence: CDR1 SEHNR, CDR2 FQNEAQ (reference sequence). Trimming cost V 3 bases and J 2 bases; bases outside gene matches: 6. The CDR3 is 15 amino acids. The CDR3 sequence: CASSLGQMLNTEAFF. The CDR3 DNA reads as TGTGCCAGCAGCTTGGGACAGATGCTCAACACTGAAGCTTTCTTT.

A few counts support this clone. The V and J genes are TRBV2 and TRBJ2-1; D is possibly TRBD2 (7 bases). This CDR3 has 16 residues. The ends were cut back, 6 bases at V and 3 bases at J, with 18 bases in the middle. Germline V lookup: CDR1 SNHLY, CDR2 FYNNEI. The CDR3: CASSPGRGGDYNEQFF. The CDR3, as DNA: TGTGCCAGCAGCCCGGGTAGGGGGGGGGACTACAATGAGCAGTTCTTC.